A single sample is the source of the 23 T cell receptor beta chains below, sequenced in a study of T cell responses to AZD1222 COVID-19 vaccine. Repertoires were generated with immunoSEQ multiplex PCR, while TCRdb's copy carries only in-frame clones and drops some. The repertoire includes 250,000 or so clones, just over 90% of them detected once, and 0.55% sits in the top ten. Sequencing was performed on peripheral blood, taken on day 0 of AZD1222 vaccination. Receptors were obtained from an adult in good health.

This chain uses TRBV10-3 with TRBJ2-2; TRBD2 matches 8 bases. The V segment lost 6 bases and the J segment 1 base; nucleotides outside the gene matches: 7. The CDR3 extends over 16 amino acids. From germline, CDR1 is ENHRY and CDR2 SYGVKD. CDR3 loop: CAIRTLAGGNTGELFF. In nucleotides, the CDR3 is TGTGCCATCAGGACCCTAGCGGGTGGGAACACCGGGGAGCTGTTTTTT.

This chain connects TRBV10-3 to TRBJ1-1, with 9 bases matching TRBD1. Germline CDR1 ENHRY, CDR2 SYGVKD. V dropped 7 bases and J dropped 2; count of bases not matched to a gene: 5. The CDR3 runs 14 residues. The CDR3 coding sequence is TGTGCCATCACCACGGACAGGGGAAACACTGAAGCTTTCTTT. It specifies CAITTDRGNTEAFF.

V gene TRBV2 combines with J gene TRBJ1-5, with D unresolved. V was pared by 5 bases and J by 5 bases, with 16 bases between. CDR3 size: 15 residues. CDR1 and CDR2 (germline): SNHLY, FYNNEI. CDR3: CASSIKVYGDQPQHF. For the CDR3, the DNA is TGTGCCAGCAGTATAAAGGTATATGGGGATCAGCCCCAGCATTTT.

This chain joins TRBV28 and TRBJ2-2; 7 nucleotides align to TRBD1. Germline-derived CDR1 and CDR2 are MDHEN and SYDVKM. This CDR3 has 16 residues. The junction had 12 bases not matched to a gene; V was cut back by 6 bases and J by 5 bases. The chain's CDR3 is CASSLTGATRTGELFF. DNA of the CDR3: TGTGCCAGCAGCCTAACAGGGGCTACGCGGACCGGGGAGCTGTTTTTT. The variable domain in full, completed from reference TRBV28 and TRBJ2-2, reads DVKVTQSSRYLVKRTGEKVFLECVQDMDHENMFWYRQDPGLGLRLIYFSYDVKMKEKGDIPEGYSVSREKKERFSLILESASTNQTSMYLCASSLTGATRTGELFFGEGSRLTVL.

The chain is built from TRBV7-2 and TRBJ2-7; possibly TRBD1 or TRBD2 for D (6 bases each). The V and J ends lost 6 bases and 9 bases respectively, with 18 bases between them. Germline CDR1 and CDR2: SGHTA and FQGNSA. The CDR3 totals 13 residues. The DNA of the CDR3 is TGTGCCAGCAGTGAAACAAGGGGGGCTTGGCAGTACTTC. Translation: CASSETRGAWQYF. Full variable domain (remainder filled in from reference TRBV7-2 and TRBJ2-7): GAGVSQSPSNKVTEKGKDVELRCDPISGHTALYWYRQSLGQGLEFLIYFQGNSAPDKSGLPSDRFSAERTGGSVSTLTIQRTQQEDSAVYLCASSETRGAWQYFGPGTRLTVT.

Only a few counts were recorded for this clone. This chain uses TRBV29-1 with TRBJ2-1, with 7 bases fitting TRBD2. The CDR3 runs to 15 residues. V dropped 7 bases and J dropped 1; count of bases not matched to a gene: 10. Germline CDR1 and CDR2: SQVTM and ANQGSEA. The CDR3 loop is CSASVGEGSYNEQFF. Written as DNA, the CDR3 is TGCAGCGCCTCGGTGGGGGAGGGGTCCTACAATGAGCAGTTCTTC.

DNA for the CDR3: TGTGCCAGCAGTTTAGGACAGGGCTACGAGCAGTACTTC. Translation gives CASSLGQGYEQYF. This chain connects TRBV28 to TRBJ2-7, with 8 bases matching TRBD1. The germline V gene encodes CDR1 MDHEN and CDR2 SYDVKM. The V and J ends lost 2 bases and 3 bases, in that order; junction bases with no gene match: 0. This CDR3 comprises 13 residues. Combining the CDR3 with reference TRBV28 and TRBJ2-7 gives the whole variable domain DVKVTQSSRYLVKRTGEKVFLECVQDMDHENMFWYRQDPGLGLRLIYFSYDVKMKEKGDIPEGYSVSREKKERFSLILESASTNQTSMYLCASSLGQGYEQYFGPGTRLTVT.

CDR3 sequence: CASSVLYSGANVLTF. DNA for the CDR3: TGTGCCAGCAGCGTACTCTACTCTGGGGCCAACGTCCTGACTTTC. The rearrangement links TRBV9 to TRBJ2-6, with no clear D. This CDR3 has 15 amino acids. Trimming removed 1 base at V and 0 bases at J, with 5 bases between. Germline V gene sequence: CDR1 SGDLS, CDR2 YYNGEE.

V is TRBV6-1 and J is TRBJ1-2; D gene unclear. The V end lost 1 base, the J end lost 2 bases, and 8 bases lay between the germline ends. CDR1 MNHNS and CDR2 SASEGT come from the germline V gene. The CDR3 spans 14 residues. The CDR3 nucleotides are TGTGCCAGCAGTGAAGGCGGTGCGAACTATGGCTACACCTTC. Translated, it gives CASSEGGANYGYTF.

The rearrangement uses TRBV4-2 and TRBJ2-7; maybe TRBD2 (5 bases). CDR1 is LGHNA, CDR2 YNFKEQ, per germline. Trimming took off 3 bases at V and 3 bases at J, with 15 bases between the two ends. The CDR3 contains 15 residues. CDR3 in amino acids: CASSQEFTRNYEQYF. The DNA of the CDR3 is TGTGCCAGCAGCCAGGAGTTTACTAGAAACTACGAGCAGTACTTC.

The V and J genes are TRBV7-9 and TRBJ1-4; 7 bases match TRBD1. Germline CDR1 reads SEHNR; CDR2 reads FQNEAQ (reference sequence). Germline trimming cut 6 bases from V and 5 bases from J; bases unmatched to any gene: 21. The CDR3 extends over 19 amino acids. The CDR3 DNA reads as TGTGCCAGCAGTTCTGGTTTGGGCCGACAGGGCGACTTCAATGAAAAACTGTTTTTT. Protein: CASSSGLGRQGDFNEKLFF.

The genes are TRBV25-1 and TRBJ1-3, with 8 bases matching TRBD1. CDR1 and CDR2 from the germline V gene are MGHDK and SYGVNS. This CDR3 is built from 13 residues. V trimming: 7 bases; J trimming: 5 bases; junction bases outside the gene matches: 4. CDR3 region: CASMQGARNTIYF. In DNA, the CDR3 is TGTGCCAGCATGCAGGGGGCCAGAAACACCATATATTTT. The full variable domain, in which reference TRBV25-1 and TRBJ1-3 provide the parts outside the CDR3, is EADIYQTPRYLVIGTGKKITLECSQTMGHDKMYWYQQDPGMELHLIHYSYGVNSTEKGDLSSESTVSRIRTEHFPLTLESARPSHTSQYLCASMQGARNTIYFGEGSWLTVV.

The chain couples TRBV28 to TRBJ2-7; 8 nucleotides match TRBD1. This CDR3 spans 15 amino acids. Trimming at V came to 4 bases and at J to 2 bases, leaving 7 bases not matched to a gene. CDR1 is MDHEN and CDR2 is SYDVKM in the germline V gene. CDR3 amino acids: CASSSSLDRAYEQYF. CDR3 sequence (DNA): TGTGCCAGCAGTTCATCCCTGGACAGGGCCTACGAGCAGTACTTC. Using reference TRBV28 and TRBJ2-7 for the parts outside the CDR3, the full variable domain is DVKVTQSSRYLVKRTGEKVFLECVQDMDHENMFWYRQDPGLGLRLIYFSYDVKMKEKGDIPEGYSVSREKKERFSLILESASTNQTSMYLCASSSSLDRAYEQYFGPGTRLTVT.

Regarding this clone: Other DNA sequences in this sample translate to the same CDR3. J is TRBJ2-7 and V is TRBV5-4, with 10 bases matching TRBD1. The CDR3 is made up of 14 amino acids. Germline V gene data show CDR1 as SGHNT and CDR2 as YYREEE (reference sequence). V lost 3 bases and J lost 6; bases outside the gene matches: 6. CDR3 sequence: CASSSPGQGREQYF. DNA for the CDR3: TGTGCCAGCAGCTCACCGGGACAGGGGCGCGAGCAGTACTTC. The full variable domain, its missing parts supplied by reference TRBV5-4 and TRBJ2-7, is ETGVTQSPTHLIKTRGQQVTLRCSSQSGHNTVSWYQQALGQGPQFIFQYYREEENGRGNFPPRFSGLQFPNYSSELNVNALELDDSALYLCASSSPGQGREQYFGPGTRLTVT.

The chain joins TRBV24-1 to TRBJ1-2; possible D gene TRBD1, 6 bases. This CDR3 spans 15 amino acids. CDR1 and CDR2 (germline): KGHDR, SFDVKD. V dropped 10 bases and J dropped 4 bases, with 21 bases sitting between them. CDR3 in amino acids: CATSPGTPTIYGYTF. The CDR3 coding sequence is TGTGCCACTTCCCCCGGGACACCTACTATCTATGGCTACACCTTC.

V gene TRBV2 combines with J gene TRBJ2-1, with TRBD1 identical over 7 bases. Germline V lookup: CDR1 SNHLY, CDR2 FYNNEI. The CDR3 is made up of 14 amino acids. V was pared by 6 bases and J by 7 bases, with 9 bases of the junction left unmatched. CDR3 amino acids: CASRGTQGDNEQFF. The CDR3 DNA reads TGTGCCAGCAGGGGGACCCAGGGGGATAATGAGCAGTTCTTC.

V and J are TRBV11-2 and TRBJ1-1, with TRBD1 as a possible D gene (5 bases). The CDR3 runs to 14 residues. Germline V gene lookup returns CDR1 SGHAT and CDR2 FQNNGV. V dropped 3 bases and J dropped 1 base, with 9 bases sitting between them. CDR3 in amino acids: CASSLTEENTEAFF. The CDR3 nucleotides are TGTGCCAGCAGCTTGACAGAAGAGAACACTGAAGCTTTCTTT.

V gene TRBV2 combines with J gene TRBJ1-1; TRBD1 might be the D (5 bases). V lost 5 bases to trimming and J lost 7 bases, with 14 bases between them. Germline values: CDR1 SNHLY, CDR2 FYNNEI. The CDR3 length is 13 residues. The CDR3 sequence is CASSRPGGDEAFF. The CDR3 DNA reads TGTGCCAGCAGTCGTCCTGGGGGAGATGAAGCTTTCTTT.

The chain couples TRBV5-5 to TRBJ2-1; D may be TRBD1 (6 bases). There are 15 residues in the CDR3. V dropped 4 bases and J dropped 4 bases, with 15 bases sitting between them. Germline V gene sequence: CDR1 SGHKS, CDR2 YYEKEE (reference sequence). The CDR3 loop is CASSQTGGGYNEQFF. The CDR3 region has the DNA TGTGCCAGCAGCCAGACAGGTGGGGGATACAATGAGCAGTTCTTC.

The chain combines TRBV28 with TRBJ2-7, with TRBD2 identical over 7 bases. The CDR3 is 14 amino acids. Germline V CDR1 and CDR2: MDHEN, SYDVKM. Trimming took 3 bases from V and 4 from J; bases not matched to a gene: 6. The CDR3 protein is CASSFPSGLYEQYF. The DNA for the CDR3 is TGTGCCAGCAGTTTTCCTAGCGGTTTATACGAGCAGTACTTC.

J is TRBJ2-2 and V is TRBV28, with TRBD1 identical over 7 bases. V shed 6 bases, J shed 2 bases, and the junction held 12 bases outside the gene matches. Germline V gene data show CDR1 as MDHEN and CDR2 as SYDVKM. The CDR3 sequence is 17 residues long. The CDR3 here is CASRGPQGVGNTGELFF. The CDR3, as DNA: TGTGCCAGCAGGGGCCCCCAGGGGGTAGGCAACACCGGGGAGCTGTTTTTT.

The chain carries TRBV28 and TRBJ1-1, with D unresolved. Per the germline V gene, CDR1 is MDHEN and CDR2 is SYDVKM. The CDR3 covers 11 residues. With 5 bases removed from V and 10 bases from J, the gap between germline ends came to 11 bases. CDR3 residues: CASSTISGAFF. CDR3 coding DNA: TGTGCCAGCAGTACGATTAGTGGAGCTTTCTTT. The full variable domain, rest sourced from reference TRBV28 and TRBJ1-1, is DVKVTQSSRYLVKRTGEKVFLECVQDMDHENMFWYRQDPGLGLRLIYFSYDVKMKEKGDIPEGYSVSREKKERFSLILESASTNQTSMYLCASSTISGAFFGQGTRLTVV.

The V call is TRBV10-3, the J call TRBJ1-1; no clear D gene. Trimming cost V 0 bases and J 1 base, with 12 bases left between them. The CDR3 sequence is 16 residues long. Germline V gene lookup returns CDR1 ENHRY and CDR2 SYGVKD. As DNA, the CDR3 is TGTGCCATCAGTGAGTCGGTTTACAGCCAGAACACTGAAGCTTTCTTT. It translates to CAISESVYSQNTEAFF.